This entry is about one TCR beta chain. This sample was included in a study of blood T cell repertoires in COVID-19. The table came from immunoSEQ multiplex PCR; TCRdb's copy has only in-frame clones and leaves some out. This sample has 40,000 or so clones, with 65% to 90% found just once. CDR3 length: 15 amino acids. Trimming left V 0 bases short and J 7 bases short, with 16 bases between. Germline lookup yields CDR1 SGDLS and CDR2 YYNGEE. The source of this sequence is a human donor in a cohort sampled during active COVID-19. The V call is TRBV9, the J call TRBJ1-1; D gene uncertain. What was sequenced was peripheral blood. The CDR3 loop is CASSVGGAGKGEAFF. The CDR3 bases are TGTGCCAGCAGCGTAGGGGGAGCGGGGAAGGGTGAAGCTTTCTTT.